The clone carrying this T cell receptor (beta chain) was recorded at least ten times. This specimen belongs to a study of CD8 T cells in ankylosing spondylitis. In TCRdb, the 5' RACE reads were re-called with MiXCR into one record per CDR3 protein. The sample shows 200,000 to 250,000 distinct CDR3 sequences, approximately 10% of them seen only once. The CDR3 contains 15 residues. V shed 6 bases and J 5 bases; nucleotides not matched to a gene: 10. The genes are TRBV12-3 or TRBV12-4 and TRBJ2-7; TRBD1 aligns across 10 bases. This sequence was found in a male donor with ankylosing spondylitis or in good health (not recorded which). Sequencing used blood, either unsorted or a sorted T cell fraction (not recorded which). In DNA, the CDR3 is TGTGCCAGCAGGGACCGGGACAGGGGTTCCAACGAGCAGTACTTC. Protein product: CASRDRDRGSNEQYF.